This passage covers 10 T cell receptor beta chains from one sample sequenced in a study of CD8 T cells in Susac syndrome. RNA in amounts of roughly 0.5 to 1 ug was reverse transcribed with random hexamers. TCRdb fed the immunoSEQ multiplex PCR reads into MiXCR, producing one record per CDR3 protein. Among 130,000 or so distinct CDR3 sequences listed, 91% were seen once. The sequenced material came from CD8+ T cells from PBMCs. Receptors originate from a human donor with multiple sclerosis.

The chain uses TRBV6-5 and TRBJ2-2; D perhaps matches TRBD2 (5 bases). With 0 bases removed from V and 1 base from J, the gap between germline ends came to 6 bases. The CDR3 has 15 amino acids. In germline, CDR1 is MNHEY, CDR2 SVGAGI. The DNA of the CDR3 is TGTGCCAGCAGTTACTCGGCGGGGAACACCGGGGAGCTGTTTTTT. This sequence encodes CASSYSAGNTGELFF.

This clonotype was seen a handful of times. The chain joins TRBV28 to TRBJ2-7; unclear D gene. CDR1 and CDR2 (germline): MDHEN, SYDVKM. The CDR3 loop spans 11 amino acids. V was shortened by 5 bases and J by 5 bases, with 7 bases between the two germline ends. DNA of the CDR3: TGTGCCAGCAGTCTAACTAACGAGCAGTACTTC. Amino acid sequence: CASSLTNEQYF.

V and J are TRBV3-1 and TRBJ2-7; D might be TRBD2 (6 bases). Germline values: CDR1 LGHDT, CDR2 YNNKEL (reference sequence). V gave up 1 base and J gave up 0 bases, with 10 bases separating them. The CDR3 runs to 15 residues. The CDR3 region has the DNA TGTGCCAGCAGCCAAGGTGCGGGACCCTCCTACGAGCAGTACTTC. It specifies CASSQGAGPSYEQYF.

The genes are TRBV13 and TRBJ2-7; D possibly corresponds to TRBD2 (6 bases). Trimming left V 5 bases short and J 2 bases short, with 13 bases between. Germline V gene lookup returns CDR1 PRHDT and CDR2 FYEKMQ (reference sequence). CDR3 size: 14 residues. The CDR3 spells CASSPRRAPYEQYF. CDR3 nucleotide sequence: TGTGCCAGCAGCCCTAGGAGGGCGCCCTACGAGCAGTACTTC.

In this sample, this clonotype turned up a few times. The chain carries TRBV28 and TRBJ1-1; D possibly corresponds to TRBD1 (6 bases). CDR3 length: 13 residues. The germline V and J ends were trimmed by 2 bases and 4 bases, with 8 bases remaining between them. The V gene's germline CDR1 is MDHEN and CDR2 SYDVKM. This chain's CDR3 is CASSLGGATEAFF. The CDR3 bases are TGTGCCAGCAGTTTAGGGGGGGCCACTGAAGCTTTCTTT.

The V gene is TRBV13, the J gene TRBJ2-2; TRBD2 agrees at 7 bases. Per the germline V gene, CDR1 is PRHDT and CDR2 is FYEKMQ (reference sequence). CDR3 length: 15 amino acids. V lost 5 bases and J lost 4; bases outside the gene matches: 7. This chain's CDR3 is CASSRGLVGTGELFF. The CDR3 DNA reads TGTGCCAGCAGCCGCGGACTAGTGGGCACCGGGGAGCTGTTTTTT. Full variable domain (missing parts from reference TRBV13 and TRBJ2-2): AAGVIQSPRHLIKEKRETATLKCYPIPRHDTVYWYQQGPGQDPQFLISFYEKMQSDKGSIPDRFSAQQFSDYHSELNMSSLELGDSALYFCASSRGLVGTGELFFGEGSRLTVL.

In this sample, this clonotype turned up a few times. V gene TRBV7-2 combines with J gene TRBJ2-1; 7 bases agree with TRBD1. The CDR3 is 15 amino acids. V shed 6 bases and J 4 bases; nucleotides not matched to a gene: 9. Germline V CDR1 and CDR2: SGHTA, FQGNSA. The CDR3 is CASRFGTEPYNEQFF. CDR3 coding DNA: TGTGCCAGCAGATTCGGGACAGAACCTTACAATGAGCAGTTCTTC. Based on the CDR3 plus reference TRBV7-2 and TRBJ2-1, the full variable domain is GAGVSQSPSNKVTEKGKDVELRCDPISGHTALYWYRQSLGQGLEFLIYFQGNSAPDKSGLPSDRFSAERTGGSVSTLTIQRTQQEDSAVYLCASRFGTEPYNEQFFGPGTRLTVL.

CDR3 sequence: CASGPPAGPYEQYF. The DNA of the CDR3 is TGTGCCAGCGGGCCCCCAGCGGGACCCTACGAGCAGTACTTC. This chain connects TRBV2 to TRBJ2-7, with 7 bases lining up with TRBD2. The CDR3 has 14 amino acids. Looked up from germline, CDR1 is SNHLY and CDR2 is FYNNEI. V dropped 8 bases and J dropped 2; count of bases not matched to a gene: 9.

The V and J genes are TRBV4-2 and TRBJ2-1; D is unclear. The V end was cut by 1 base, the J end by 5 bases, with 9 bases between. This CDR3 has 14 residues. Germline CDR1 reads LGHNA; CDR2 reads YNFKEQ. The DNA for the CDR3 is TGTGCCAGCAGCCAAGCCTACCTTGACAATGAGCAGTTCTTC. As protein: CASSQAYLDNEQFF.

V usage is TRBV28 and J usage is TRBJ2-1; no clear D gene. Trimming cost V 4 bases and J 2 bases, with 9 bases left between them. The CDR3 loop spans 14 amino acids. The germline V gene has CDR1 MDHEN and CDR2 SYDVKM. The CDR3 loop is CASSSVGAYNEQFF. DNA for the CDR3: TGTGCCAGCAGTTCGGTAGGCGCCTACAATGAGCAGTTCTTC.